Listed below are T cell receptor beta chains from one sample, sequenced in a study of T cells in Graves' hyperthyroidism and ophthalmopathy. TCRdb fed the multiplex PCR reads into MiXCR, producing one record per CDR3 protein. The sample carries 450,000 to 700,000 distinct CDR3 sequences, 40% to 55% recorded once. The sample taken for sequencing was peripheral blood or thyroid tissue (not recorded which). These receptors were collected from a woman younger than 30 with Graves' hyperthyroidism. The CDR3 runs from the conserved cysteine through the conserved F or W. The D gene is left open where the match is weak. Some rows mark clone size as missing; the rest say once, few, many or name a class of expanded clone.

V	size	D	J	CDR3	DNA
TRBV4-3	many	TRBD1	TRBJ1-4	CASSQEVDRTEKLFF	TGCGCCAGCAGCCAAGAGGTGGACAGGACTGAAAAACTGTTTTTT
TRBV20-1	NA	TRBD2	TRBJ2-5	CSALAGGPFVTQYF	TGCAGTGCTCTAGCGGGAGGTCCGTTTGTGACCCAGTACTTC
TRBV7-9	NA	NA	TRBJ1-2	CASSLGTTLNYGYTF	TGTGCCAGCAGCTTAGGGACAACTCTTAACTATGGCTACACCTTC
TRBV29-1	medium-sized	NA	TRBJ1-2	CSVVSGNGYTF	TGCAGCGTTGTTTCAGGAAACGGCTACACCTTC
TRBV10-3	many	NA	TRBJ1-6	CAIQSSYNSPLHF	TGTGCCATACAGAGCTCCTATAATTCACCCCTCCACTTT
TRBV20-1	NA	NA	TRBJ1-2	CSASGGNNGYTF	TGCAGTGCTAGCGGGGGCAACAATGGCTACACCTTC
TRBV20-1	NA	NA	TRBJ1-2	CSSSNYGYTF	TGCAGTTCTTCTAACTATGGCTACACCTTC
TRBV20-1	many	NA	TRBJ1-1	CSARRSSTEAFF	TGCAGTGCTCGCCGAAGTAGCACTGAAGCTTTCTTT
TRBV19	few	TRBD1	TRBJ2-7	CASSPHLGQGRNEQYF	TGTGCCAGTAGTCCCCATCTAGGACAGGGAAGGAACGAGCAGTACTTC
TRBV10-3	many	NA	TRBJ1-2	CAISAPQYAYGYTF	TGTGCCATCAGTGCCCCCCAGTACGCCTATGGCTACACCTTC
TRBV7-8	NA	NA	TRBJ2-5	CASSFRNEETQYF	TGTGCCAGCAGCTTCCGGAATGAGGAGACCCAGTACTTC
TRBV20-1	many	NA	TRBJ1-5	CSARDLWAENQPQHF	TGCAGTGCTAGAGATCTCTGGGCCGAAAATCAGCCCCAGCATTTT
TRBV6-5	NA	TRBD2	TRBJ2-2	CASSYLTSGGSTGELFF	TGTGCCAGCAGTTACTTGACTAGCGGGGGGAGCACCGGGGAGCTGTTTTTT
TRBV11-2	NA	NA	TRBJ1-3	CASPSAHTGYSGNTIYF	TGTGCCAGCCCCTCCGCCCATACTGGATACTCTGGAAACACCATATATTTT
TRBV6-1	many	NA	TRBJ2-7	CASSETISGTISYEQYF	TGTGCCAGCAGTGAGACTATATCCGGGACAATCTCCTACGAGCAGTACTTC
TRBV7-9	few	NA	TRBJ1-2	CASSHRENGYTF	TGTGCCAGCAGCCACCGGGAGAATGGCTACACCTTC
TRBV5-1	few	NA	TRBJ2-1	CASSLEGLEQFF	TGCGCCAGCAGCTTGGAGGGGCTTGAGCAGTTCTTC
TRBV12-3/TRBV12-4	many	TRBD2	TRBJ2-5	CASSTQTSARGETQYF	TGTGCCAGCAGTACCCAGACTAGCGCGAGGGGGGAGACCCAGTACTTC
TRBV30	few	NA	TRBJ1-5	CAWATGKVSNQPQHF	TGTGCCTGGGCAACAGGGAAGGTTAGCAATCAGCCCCAGCATTTT
TRBV27	many	NA	TRBJ1-6	CASSYEAYNSPLHF	TGTGCCAGCAGTTATGAAGCATATAATTCACCCCTCCACTTT
TRBV19	many	TRBD1	TRBJ2-7	CASSPTGVGYEQYF	TGTGCCAGTAGCCCGACAGGGGTAGGATACGAGCAGTACTTC
TRBV5-1	NA	NA	TRBJ1-4	CASSFKGTPGVSGKLFF	TGCGCCAGCAGCTTTAAGGGCACCCCGGGCGTTTCGGGAAAACTGTTTTTT
TRBV9	NA	NA	TRBJ1-1	CASSASGTGNEAFF	TGTGCCAGCAGCGCCTCCGGGACCGGGAATGAAGCTTTCTTT
TRBV9	many	TRBD2	TRBJ2-5	CASSVAGGLGETQYF	TGTGCCAGCAGCGTAGCGGGAGGGCTTGGCGAGACCCAGTACTTC
TRBV27	many	NA	TRBJ1-1	CASSLTGGNPEAFF	TGTGCCAGCAGTCTGACGGGGGGTAACCCTGAAGCTTTCTTT
TRBV4-1	NA	NA	TRBJ1-2	CASTSLMVYGYTF	TGCGCCAGCACCTCCCTGATGGTCTATGGCTACACCTTC
TRBV20-1	few	TRBD2	TRBJ2-1	CSARDSAGVYNEQFF	TGCAGTGCTAGAGACTCAGCGGGAGTTTACAATGAGCAGTTCTTC
TRBV5-1	NA	TRBD1	TRBJ1-2	CASSWRTGKSGNTF	TGCGCCAGCAGCTGGCGGACAGGGAAATCTGGAAACACCTTC
TRBV11-1	once	TRBD2	TRBJ2-7	CASSSQRGGLEQYF	TGTGCCAGCAGCTCCCAGCGGGGGGGTCTCGAGCAGTACTTC
TRBV19	many	NA	TRBJ2-7	CASSIVGTGPYEQYF	TGTGCCAGTAGTATAGTCGGGACCGGCCCCTACGAGCAGTACTTC
TRBV15	many	NA	TRBJ1-3	CATSRGGDRGNTIYF	TGTGCCACCAGCCGGGGTGGGGACCGGGGAAACACCATATATTTT
TRBV5-1	NA	NA	TRBJ1-1	CASSVGLAVKTFF	TGCGCCAGCAGCGTGGGACTAGCGGTGAAGACTTTCTTT
TRBV12-3/TRBV12-4	many	NA	TRBJ1-4	CASRGGSGANEKLFF	TGTGCCAGCAGGGGGGGGAGCGGGGCTAATGAAAAACTGTTTTTT
TRBV9	NA	NA	TRBJ1-5	CASSVSFGRNSNQPQHF	TGTGCCAGCAGCGTTAGCTTTGGGAGAAATAGCAATCAGCCCCAGCATTTT
TRBV6-5	many	NA	TRBJ2-7	CASSYSRQVRPRYEQYF	TGTGCCAGCAGTTACTCGAGACAGGTCCGACCCCGGTACGAGCAGTACTTC
TRBV5-1	NA	TRBD2	TRBJ2-7	CASSLAASGSLYEQYF	TGCGCCAGCAGCTTGGCCGCTAGCGGGAGCCTCTACGAGCAGTACTTC
TRBV6-5	many	TRBD1	TRBJ1-1	CASRGTAEAFF	TGTGCCAGCAGGGGGACAGCTGAAGCTTTCTTT
TRBV10-3	many	NA	TRBJ2-7	CAISANYEQYF	TGTGCCATCAGTGCGAACTACGAGCAGTACTTC
TRBV25-1	NA	NA	TRBJ1-2	CASSEVGRGYGYTF	TGTGCCAGCAGTGAAGTGGGGCGCGGCTATGGCTACACCTTC
TRBV10-3	many	NA	TRBJ1-4	CATSVATNEKLFF	TGTGCCACCTCAGTGGCAACTAATGAAAAACTGTTTTTT
TRBV2	many	NA	TRBJ1-5	CASSVGGNQPQHF	TGTGCCAGCAGTGTAGGGGGCAATCAGCCCCAGCATTTT
TRBV4-2	many	TRBD2	TRBJ2-7	CASSRTGTTLDEQYF	TGTGCCAGCAGCCGCACCGGGACTACCCTTGATGAGCAGTACTTC
TRBV20-1	many	NA	TRBJ2-7	CSASRTHYEQYF	TGCAGTGCTAGCAGAACTCACTACGAGCAGTACTTC
TRBV29-1	many	TRBD1	TRBJ1-2	CSVRQGGNGYTF	TGCAGCGTTAGACAGGGAGGCAATGGCTACACCTTC